This T cell receptor (beta chain) was observed in a study of post-analysis software for immune sequencing data. Whole-study findings and limits: TRBV5-6, TRBV5-1 and TRBV20-1 belonged to a set of roughly 5 TRBV segments that were more frequent in patients than controls.

In the case of this clonotype: Its antigen is still unknown.

Germline V CDR1 and CDR2: MNHNY, SVGAGI (reference sequence). There are 14 residues in the CDR3. Trimming stripped 7 bases from V and 12 bases from J, with 21 bases between. Unique molecular identifiers tagged the TCR beta cDNA libraries. From the PCR reads, TCRdb called clonotypes with MiXCR, one entry per CDR3 protein. The sample includes approximately 730,000 distinct CDR3 sequences, roughly 27% of them seen just once. The TCR originated in a girl between 10 and 17 years old with multiple sclerosis. The chain couples TRBV6-6 to TRBJ1-4, with a tentative D call TRBD1 (5 bases). Sequenced sample: blood. The CDR3, as DNA: TGTGCCAGCAACGGACGGGGGGATCGGTTGGAACTGTTTTTT. Residues: CASNGRGDRLELFF.